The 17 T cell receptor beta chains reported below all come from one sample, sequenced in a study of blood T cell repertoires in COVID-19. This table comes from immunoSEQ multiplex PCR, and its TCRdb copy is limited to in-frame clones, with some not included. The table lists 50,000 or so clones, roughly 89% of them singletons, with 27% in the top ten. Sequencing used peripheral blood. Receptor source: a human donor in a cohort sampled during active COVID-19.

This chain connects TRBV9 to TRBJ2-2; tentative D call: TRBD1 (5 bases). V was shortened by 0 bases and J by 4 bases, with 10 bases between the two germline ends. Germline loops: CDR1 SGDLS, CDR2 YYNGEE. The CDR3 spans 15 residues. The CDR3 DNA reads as TGTGCCAGCAGCGTAGGGCCGACAGCCACCGGGGAGCTGTTTTTT. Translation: CASSVGPTATGELFF.

CDR3 amino acids: CASSQDRVSNQPQHF. CDR3 nucleotide sequence: TGCGCCAGCAGCCAAGACAGGGTTAGCAATCAGCCCCAGCATTTT. The V call is TRBV4-3, the J call TRBJ1-5, with a tentative D call TRBD1 (5 bases). Germline values: CDR1 LGHNA, CDR2 YSLEER. The CDR3 runs to 15 residues. The V end lost 0 bases, the J end lost 0 bases, and 6 bases lay between the germline ends.

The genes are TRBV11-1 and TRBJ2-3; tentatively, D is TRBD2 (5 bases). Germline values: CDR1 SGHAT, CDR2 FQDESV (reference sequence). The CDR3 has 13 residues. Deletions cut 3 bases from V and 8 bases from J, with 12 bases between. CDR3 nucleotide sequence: TGTGCCAGCAGCTTGTACGGAGGTAGTACGCAGTATTTT. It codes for CASSLYGGSTQYF.

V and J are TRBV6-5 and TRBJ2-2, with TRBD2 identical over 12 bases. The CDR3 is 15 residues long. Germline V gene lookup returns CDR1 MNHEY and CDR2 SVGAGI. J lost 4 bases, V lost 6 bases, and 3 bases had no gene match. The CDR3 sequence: CASRLAGGSTGELFF. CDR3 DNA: TGTGCCAGCAGGCTAGCGGGAGGGAGCACCGGGGAGCTGTTTTTT.

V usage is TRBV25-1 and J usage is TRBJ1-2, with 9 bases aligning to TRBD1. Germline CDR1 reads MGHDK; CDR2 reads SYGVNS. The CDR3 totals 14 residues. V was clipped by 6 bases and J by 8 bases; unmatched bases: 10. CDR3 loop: CASRGTGGAGGYTF. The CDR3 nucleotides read TGTGCCAGCAGAGGTACAGGGGGCGCGGGGGGCTACACCTTC.

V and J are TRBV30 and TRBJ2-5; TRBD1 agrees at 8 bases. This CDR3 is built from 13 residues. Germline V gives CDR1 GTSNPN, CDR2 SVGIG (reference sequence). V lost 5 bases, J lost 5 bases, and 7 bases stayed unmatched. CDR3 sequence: CAWGTGLEETQYF. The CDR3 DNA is TGTGCCTGGGGGACAGGCTTGGAGGAGACCCAGTACTTC.

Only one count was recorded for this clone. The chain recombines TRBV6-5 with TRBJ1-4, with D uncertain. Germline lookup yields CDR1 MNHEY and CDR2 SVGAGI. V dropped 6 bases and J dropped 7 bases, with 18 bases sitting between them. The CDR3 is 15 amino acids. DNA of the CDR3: TGTGCCAGCAGCGAGGATTGGTCGTCGGGTGAAAAACTGTTTTTT. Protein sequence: CASSEDWSSGEKLFF.

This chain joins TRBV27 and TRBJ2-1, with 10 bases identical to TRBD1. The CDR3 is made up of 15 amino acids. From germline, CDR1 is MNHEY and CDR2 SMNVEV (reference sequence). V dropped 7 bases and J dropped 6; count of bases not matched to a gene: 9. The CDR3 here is CASIMTGGVVNEQFF. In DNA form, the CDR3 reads TGTGCCAGCATTATGACAGGGGGCGTCGTCAATGAGCAGTTCTTC.

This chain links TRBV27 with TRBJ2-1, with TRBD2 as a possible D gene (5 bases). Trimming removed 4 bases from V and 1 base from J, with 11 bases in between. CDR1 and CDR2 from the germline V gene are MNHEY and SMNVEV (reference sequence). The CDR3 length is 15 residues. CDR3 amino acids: CASSSGLDSYNEQFF. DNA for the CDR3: TGTGCCAGCAGTTCCGGACTTGATTCCTACAATGAGCAGTTCTTC.

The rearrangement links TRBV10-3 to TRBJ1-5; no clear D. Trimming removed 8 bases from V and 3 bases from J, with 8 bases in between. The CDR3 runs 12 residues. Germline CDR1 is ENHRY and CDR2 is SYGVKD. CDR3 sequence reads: CAISDFNQPQHF. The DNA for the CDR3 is TGTGCCATCTCGGACTTCAATCAGCCCCAGCATTTT.

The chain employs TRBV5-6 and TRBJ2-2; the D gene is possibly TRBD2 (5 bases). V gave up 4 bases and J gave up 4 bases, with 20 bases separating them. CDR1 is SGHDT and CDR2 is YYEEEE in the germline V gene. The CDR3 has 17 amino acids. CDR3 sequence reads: CASSTLGKGRTTGELFF. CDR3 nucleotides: TGTGCCAGCAGCACGCTCGGGAAGGGCCGGACCACCGGGGAGCTGTTTTTT. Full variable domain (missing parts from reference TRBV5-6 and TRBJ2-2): DAGVTQSPTHLIKTRGQQVTLRCSPKSGHDTVSWYQQALGQGPQFIFQYYEEEERQRGNFPDRFSGHQFPNYSSELNVNALLLGDSALYLCASSTLGKGRTTGELFFGEGSRLTVL.

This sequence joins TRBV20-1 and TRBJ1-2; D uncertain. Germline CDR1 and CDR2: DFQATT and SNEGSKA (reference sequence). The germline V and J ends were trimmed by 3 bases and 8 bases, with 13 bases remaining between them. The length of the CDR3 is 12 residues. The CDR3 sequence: CSASLGGIGYTF. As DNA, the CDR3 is TGCAGTGCTAGTTTGGGAGGGATCGGCTACACCTTC.

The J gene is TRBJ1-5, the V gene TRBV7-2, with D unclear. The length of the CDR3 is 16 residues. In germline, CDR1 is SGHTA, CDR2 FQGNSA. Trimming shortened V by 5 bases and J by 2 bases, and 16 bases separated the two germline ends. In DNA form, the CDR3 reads TGTGCCAGCAGCAACCAACCCCCGAGGGGCAATCAGCCCCAGCATTTT. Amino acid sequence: CASSNQPPRGNQPQHF.

CDR3 loop: CSVTGEPYGYTF. In DNA form, the CDR3 reads TGCAGCGTTACAGGGGAACCCTATGGCTACACCTTC. This chain links TRBV29-1 with TRBJ1-2, with 7 bases matching TRBD1. Germline CDR1 is SQVTM and CDR2 is ANQGSEA. J was trimmed by 4 bases and V by 5 bases; bases with no gene match: 4. The CDR3 spans 12 residues.

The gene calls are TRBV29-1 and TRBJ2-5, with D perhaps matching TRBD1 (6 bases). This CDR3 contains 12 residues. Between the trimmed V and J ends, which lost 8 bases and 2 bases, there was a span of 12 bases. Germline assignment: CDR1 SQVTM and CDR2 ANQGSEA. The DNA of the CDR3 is TGCAGCCATACAGGGCTACAAGAGACCCAGTACTTC. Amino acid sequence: CSHTGLQETQYF.

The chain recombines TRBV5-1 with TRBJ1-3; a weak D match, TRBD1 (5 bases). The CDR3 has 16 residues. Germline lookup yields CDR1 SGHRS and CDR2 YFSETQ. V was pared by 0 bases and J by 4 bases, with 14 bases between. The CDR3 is CASSLAGQGNGNTIYF. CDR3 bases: TGCGCCAGCAGCTTGGCCGGTCAGGGTAACGGAAACACCATATATTTT. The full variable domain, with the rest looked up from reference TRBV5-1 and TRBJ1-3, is KAGVTQTPRYLIKTRGQQVTLSCSPISGHRSVSWYQQTPGQGLQFLFEYFSETQRNKGNFPGRFSGRQFSNSRSEMNVSTLELGDSALYLCASSLAGQGNGNTIYFGEGSWLTVV.

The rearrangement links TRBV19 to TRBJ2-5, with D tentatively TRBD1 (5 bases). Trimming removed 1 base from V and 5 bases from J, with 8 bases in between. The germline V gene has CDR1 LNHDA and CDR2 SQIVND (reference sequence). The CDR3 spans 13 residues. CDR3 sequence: CASSIAGPETQYF. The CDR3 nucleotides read TGTGCCAGTAGTATAGCAGGGCCCGAGACCCAGTACTTC.